This entry lists 17 T cell receptor beta chains sequenced from one sample in a study of post-analysis software for immune sequencing data. The study's findings and limits: Patients used four to six TRBV segments, including TRBV5-6, TRBV5-1 and TRBV20-1, more often than controls.

TCR beta libraries were prepared from cDNA with unique molecular identifiers. One entry per CDR3 protein, called by TCRdb with MiXCR from the PCR reads. The profile shows 820,000 or so distinct CDR3 sequences, approximately 57% of them singletons. Their antigen targets remain unknown. Material for sequencing was blood. These receptors were obtained from a girl aged 5 to 17 with multiple sclerosis.

This clonotype occurred a few times. The chain carries TRBV29-1 and TRBJ2-7; D is possibly TRBD2 (6 bases). CDR3 size: 12 residues. Looked up from germline, CDR1 is SQVTM and CDR2 is ANQGSEA. V was clipped by 4 bases and J by 3 bases, with 10 bases between them. This CDR3 is CSVVGGDYEQYF. CDR3 nucleotides: TGCAGCGTTGTAGGAGGGGACTACGAGCAGTACTTC.

The chain couples TRBV29-1 to TRBJ2-7; either TRBD1 or TRBD2 may supply D (5 bases each). The germline V gene has CDR1 SQVTM and CDR2 ANQGSEA. The CDR3 sequence is 13 residues long. V shed 2 bases and J shed 7 bases, with 15 bases lying between them. CDR3 region: CSVEKGRGREQYF. The DNA of the CDR3 is TGCAGCGTTGAAAAGGGTCGGGGACGTGAGCAGTACTTC.

This chain joins TRBV7-6 and TRBJ2-5, with a possible D match to TRBD2 (6 bases). The J call may not be correct, given that the DNA end is closer to TRBJ2-7. There are 15 residues in the CDR3. Looked up from germline, CDR1 is SGHVS and CDR2 is FNYEAQ. Here the CDR3 reads CASSLGGAAAYEQYF. In DNA, the CDR3 is TGTGCCAGCAGCTTAGGCGGGGCGGCCGCCTACGAGCAGTACTTC.

The J gene is TRBJ2-1, the V gene TRBV7-3; D uncertain. Germline CDR1 is SGHTA and CDR2 is FQGTGA. The CDR3 runs 12 residues. Trimming stripped 5 bases from V and 5 bases from J, with 7 bases between. Here the CDR3 DNA reads TGTGCCAGCAGCCCACAGAACAATGAGCAGTTCTTC. This translates into CASSPQNNEQFF.

V usage is TRBV14 and J usage is TRBJ1-2; a possible D gene is TRBD1 (5 bases). Germline V CDR1 and CDR2: SGHDN, FVKESK. The CDR3 has 13 residues. V dropped 4 bases and J dropped 5 bases, with 11 bases sitting between them. CDR3: CASSPGTPYGYTF. CDR3 in DNA: TGTGCCAGCAGCCCCGGGACCCCTTATGGCTACACCTTC.

V gene TRBV20-1 combines with J gene TRBJ2-3; 9 bases map to TRBD2. CDR1 is DFQATT, CDR2 SNEGSKA, per germline (reference sequence). With 0 bases clipped from V and 2 bases from J, the junction kept 9 bases outside the gene matches. This CDR3 is 17 amino acids long. As DNA, the CDR3 is TGCAGTGCTAGAGATCGGGCTAGCGGGATATTCACAGATACGCAGTATTTT. It is translated as CSARDRASGIFTDTQYF.

J is TRBJ2-5 and V is TRBV11-3, with 9 positions matching TRBD2. The CDR3 extends over 17 amino acids. V lost 0 bases and J lost 0; bases outside the gene matches: 5. The germline V gene encodes CDR1 SGHNT and CDR2 YENEEA. CDR3 sequence: CASSLDAGGANQETQYF. In DNA, the CDR3 is TGTGCCAGCAGCTTAGATGCGGGGGGGGCGAACCAAGAGACCCAGTACTTC.

The V call is TRBV6-6, the J call TRBJ2-7; 7 bases map to TRBD2. CDR3 length equals 14 residues. Germline V gives CDR1 MNHNY, CDR2 SVGAGI (reference sequence). Trimming at V came to 2 bases and at J to 4 bases, leaving 5 bases not matched to a gene. CDR3 coding DNA: TGTGCCAGCAGTTACCAAGCGGGGCCTTACGAGCAGTACTTC. This translates into CASSYQAGPYEQYF.

The chain links TRBV6-5 to TRBJ2-3; 11 bases match TRBD2. This CDR3 is 19 amino acids long. The V segment lost 0 bases and the J segment 7 bases; nucleotides outside the gene matches: 15. Germline V lookup: CDR1 MNHEY, CDR2 SVGAGI. In nucleotides, the CDR3 is TGTGCCAGCAGTTACTCGCGCAGGTCTACTAGCGGGGGCTCATATACGCAGTATTTT. It is translated as CASSYSRRSTSGGSYTQYF.

This clonotype was detected a few times. The rearrangement uses TRBV3-1 and TRBJ2-5; D is unresolved. V was pared by 0 bases and J by 2 bases, with 10 bases between. CDR1 is LGHDT and CDR2 is YNNKEL in the germline V gene (reference sequence). The CDR3 contains 15 residues. The CDR3 is CASSQERALQETQYF. The CDR3 DNA is TGTGCCAGCAGCCAAGAACGGGCACTTCAAGAGACCCAGTACTTC.

The V gene is TRBV6-2 or TRBV6-3, the J gene TRBJ2-5; 7 nucleotides line up with TRBD2. The better agreement between TRBJ2-7 and the DNA end casts doubt on the J call. The CDR3 extends over 15 amino acids. The germline gives CDR1 MNHEY, CDR2 SVGEGT. The CDR3 DNA follows: TGTGCCAGCAGTTCCCCCTCGGGGAGGGGTTACGAGCAGTACTTC. Protein product: CASSSPSGRGYEQYF.

The chain is built from TRBV3-1 and TRBJ2-5; 8 bases line up with TRBD2. The J call may be in error: the DNA end matches TRBJ2-7 better. CDR1 is LGHDT and CDR2 is YNNKEL in the germline V gene (reference sequence). The CDR3 runs 14 residues. The CDR3 sequence is CASSQQRGPYEQYF. As DNA, the CDR3 is TGTGCCAGCAGCCAACAGCGGGGGCCCTACGAGCAGTACTTC.

V and J are TRBV20-1 and TRBJ2-7; 7 bases align to TRBD2. Germline V gives CDR1 DFQATT, CDR2 SNEGSKA (reference sequence). Unmatched junction bases numbered 7, after V lost 1 base and J lost 7 bases. CDR3 length: 13 amino acids. This CDR3 reads CSARAGGRAEQYF. The CDR3 DNA follows: TGCAGTGCTAGAGCGGGAGGTCGTGCAGAGCAGTACTTC.

In this sample, this clonotype turned up a few times. V is TRBV5-5 and J is TRBJ1-2, with TRBD1 matching 7 bases. CDR3 length: 15 residues. Germline V gene lookup returns CDR1 SGHKS and CDR2 YYEKEE (reference sequence). With 3 bases clipped from V and 6 bases from J, the junction kept 11 bases outside the gene matches. The CDR3 DNA reads TGTGCCAGCAGCTCCCGGACAGGCTTCAAGAATGGCTACACCTTC. It encodes CASSSRTGFKNGYTF.

This clonotype was counted a few times. This chain uses TRBV7-2 with TRBJ2-7, with 7 positions matching TRBD1. There are 14 residues in the CDR3. Germline assignment: CDR1 SGHTA and CDR2 FQGNSA. The J segment lost 3 bases and the V segment lost 6 bases, leaving 8 bases of the junction unmatched. This chain's CDR3 is CASSLTGTVYEQYF. CDR3 DNA sequence: TGTGCCAGCAGTCTCACCGGGACAGTCTACGAGCAGTACTTC.

V gene TRBV7-9 combines with J gene TRBJ2-3, with 8 positions matching TRBD1. J lost 2 bases, V lost 4 bases, and 5 bases had no gene match. Germline V gene sequence: CDR1 SEHNR, CDR2 FQNEAQ (reference sequence). This CDR3 is 15 amino acids long. CDR3 sequence: CASSSRTGYTDTQYF. As DNA, the CDR3 is TGTGCCAGCAGCTCCCGGACAGGGTACACAGATACGCAGTATTTT.

This rearrangement joins TRBV4-1 to TRBJ2-1; 9 nucleotides match TRBD2. Per germline, CDR1 MGHRA and CDR2 YSYEKL. The J segment lost 6 bases and the V segment lost 0 bases, leaving 6 bases of the junction unmatched. The CDR3 is 16 residues long. The CDR3 coding sequence is TGCGCCAGCAGCCAAGATATGGCTAGCGGGGTCAATGAGCAGTTCTTC. Its protein is CASSQDMASGVNEQFF.